This T cell receptor (beta chain) was observed in a study of beta chain features in type 1 diabetes. A sort by CD45RO/CCR7/CD25/CD127/CD95/CD27 yielded CD4+ naive, central memory, regulatory and stem cell-like memory cells. This clone was picked up a small number of times. Its target is not known. Overall study results and limits: VDJ junctions in type 1 diabetes patients carried more deletions and fewer insertions. Naive, central memory and regulatory TCRB repertoires appeared more similar among patients than healthy donors. Type 1 diabetes patients showed a moderate but significant shortening of TCRB CDR3s in all four CD4+ subsets. Amplification by PCR could prefer shorter templates, with the same effect in patients and controls.

The study reverse transcribed the entire isolated RNA, so it sequenced expressed TCRB transcripts. The table came from immunoSEQ multiplex PCR; TCRdb's copy has only in-frame clones and leaves some out. The sample gives 200,000 to 300,000 clones, 9.5% to 13% of which show up once; over 0.015% is in the top ten. Sequencing was done on a sample of naive CD4+ T cells from blood. The sequence was obtained from a man younger than 40 with type 1 diabetes.

The CDR3 nucleotides read TGTGCCAGCAGCTTTAATACAGGGGGTCCACATGAGCAGTTCTTC. The encoded protein is CASSFNTGGPHEQFF. The chain links TRBV7-9 to TRBJ2-1, with TRBD1 matching 8 bases. The CDR3 has 15 residues. With V trimmed by 3 bases and J by 8 bases, 9 bases remained unmatched. Germline CDR1 SEHNR, CDR2 FQNEAQ (reference sequence).